This T cell receptor beta chain was sequenced during a study of T cell repertoires in cytomegalovirus infection. Study overall: CMV infection and matching HLA type were both indicated by public TCR beta signatures.

One entry per CDR3 protein results from TCRdb running MiXCR on the reads. The sample shows fewer than 400,000 distinct CDR3 sequences, 18% of them seen only once. This clonotype was seen at least ten times. What it binds is not known. Overall study findings and caveats: Predominance within the ex vivo response was attributable to HLA-C-restricted CMV-specific TCR beta clonotypes. Carriers of CMV and the relevant HLA type were discriminated by public TCR beta frequency.

The CDR3 spans 16 residues. CDR1 SGHTA and CDR2 FQGNSA come from the germline V gene. V gave up 2 bases and J gave up 4 bases; unmatched junction bases: 8. Sequencing was done on a sample of PBMCs. This chain uses TRBV7-2 with TRBJ2-5; 9 nucleotides match TRBD2. This receptor was obtained from a human donor in good health (CMV status not recorded). Some clones in this sample may be carry-over from other donors' samples. This CDR3 is CASSLRAGGFGETQYF. The CDR3, as DNA: TGTGCCAGCAGCTTAAGAGCGGGAGGCTTCGGAGAGACCCAGTACTTC.